This TCR beta chain was recorded in a study of CD8 T cells in ankylosing spondylitis. This clonotype was seen ten or more times. TCRdb ran MiXCR on the 5' RACE reads and lists one entry per CDR3 protein. The profile shows about 220,000 distinct CDR3 sequences, over 9.5% of them singletons. Per germline, CDR1 DFQATT and CDR2 SNEGSKA (reference sequence). The V segment lost 1 base and the J segment 1 base; nucleotides outside the gene matches: 1. The CDR3 spans 14 residues. J is TRBJ2-3 and V is TRBV20-1; TRBD2 aligns across 8 bases. What was sequenced was blood, either unsorted or a sorted T cell fraction (not recorded which). This receptor was identified in a male donor with ankylosing spondylitis or in good health (not recorded which). CDR3 sequence reads: CSARGSGGTDTQYF. The CDR3 DNA is TGCAGTGCTAGAGGTAGCGGGGGCACAGATACGCAGTATTTT.